Below, one T cell receptor beta chain is given with its context. Trimming removed 5 bases from V and 4 bases from J, with 16 bases in between. In germline, CDR1 is SGHKS, CDR2 YYEKEE (reference sequence). The CDR3 runs 15 residues. The table came from immunoSEQ multiplex PCR; TCRdb's copy has only in-frame clones and leaves some out. The data contain around 20,000 clones, 80% to 90% of them singletons. The data are from a study of blood T cell repertoires in COVID-19. Across the whole study: Researchers got acute and convalescent COVID-19 samples from the United States, Italy and Spain.

Source material: peripheral blood. V usage is TRBV5-5 and J usage is TRBJ2-4; TRBD2 is a possible D gene (6 bases). The sequence was collected from a human donor with active COVID-19. The donor label of this sample is uncertain. The CDR3 nucleotides are TGTGCCAGCAGGCCAACTAGCTACGGTAAAAACATTCAGTACTTC. Translated: CASRPTSYGKNIQYF.